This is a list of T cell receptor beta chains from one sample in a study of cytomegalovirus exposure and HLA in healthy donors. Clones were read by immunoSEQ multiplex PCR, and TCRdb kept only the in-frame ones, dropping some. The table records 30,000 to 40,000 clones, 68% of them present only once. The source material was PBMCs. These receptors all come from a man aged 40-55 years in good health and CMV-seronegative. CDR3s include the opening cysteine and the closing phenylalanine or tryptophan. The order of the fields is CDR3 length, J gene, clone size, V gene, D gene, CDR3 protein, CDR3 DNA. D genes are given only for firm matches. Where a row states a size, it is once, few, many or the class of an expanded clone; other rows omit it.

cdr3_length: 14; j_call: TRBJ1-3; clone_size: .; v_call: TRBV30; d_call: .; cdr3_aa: CAWSLQGGGNTIYF; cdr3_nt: TGTGCCTGGAGCTTACAGGGCGGGGGAAACACCATATATTTT
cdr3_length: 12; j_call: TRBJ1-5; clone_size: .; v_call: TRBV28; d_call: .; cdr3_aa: CASSLPYQPQHF; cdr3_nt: TGTGCCAGCAGTCTACCATATCAGCCCCAGCATTTT
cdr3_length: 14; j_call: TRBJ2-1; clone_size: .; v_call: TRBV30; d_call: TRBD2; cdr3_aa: CAWSILAGKGEQFF; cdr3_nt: TGTGCCTGGAGTATTCTAGCGGGGAAGGGGGAGCAGTTCTTC
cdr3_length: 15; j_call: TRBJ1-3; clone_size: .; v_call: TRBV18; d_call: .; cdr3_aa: CASSQGSPSGNTIYF; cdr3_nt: TGTGCCAGCTCACAGGGGTCCCCCTCTGGAAACACCATATATTTT
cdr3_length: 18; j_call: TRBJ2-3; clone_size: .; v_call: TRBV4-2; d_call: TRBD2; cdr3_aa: CASSLPGLAGGGGDTQYF; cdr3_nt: TGTGCCAGCAGCCTACCGGGACTAGCGGGGGGCGGGGGAGATACGCAGTATTTT
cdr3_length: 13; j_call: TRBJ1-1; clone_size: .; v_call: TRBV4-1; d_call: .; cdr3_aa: CASSQDRDTEAFF; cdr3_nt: TGCGCCAGCAGCCAAGACAGGGACACTGAAGCTTTCTTT
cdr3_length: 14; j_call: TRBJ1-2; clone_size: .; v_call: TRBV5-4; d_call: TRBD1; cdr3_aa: CASSLGDRDYGYTF; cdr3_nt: TGTGCCAGCAGCTTGGGGGACAGGGACTATGGCTACACCTTC
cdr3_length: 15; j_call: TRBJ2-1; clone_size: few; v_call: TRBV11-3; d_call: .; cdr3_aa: CASSLDPGSYNEQFF; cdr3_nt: TGTGCCAGCAGCTTAGACCCAGGGTCCTACAATGAGCAGTTCTTC
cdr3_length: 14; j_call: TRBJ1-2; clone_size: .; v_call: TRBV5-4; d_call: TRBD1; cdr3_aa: CASSQDRVGYGYTF; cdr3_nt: TGTGCCAGCAGCCAGGACAGGGTTGGATATGGCTACACCTTC
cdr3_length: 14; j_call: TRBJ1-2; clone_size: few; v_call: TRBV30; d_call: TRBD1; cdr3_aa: CAWSQGAPNYGYTF; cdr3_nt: TGTGCCTGGTCTCAGGGGGCCCCTAACTATGGCTACACCTTC